Following are 5 T cell receptor beta chains from one sample sequenced in a study of T cells expressing NK-cell markers (dated by TCRdb to the early 2020s). The receptor library was made with 5' RACE. TCRdb records Illumina HiSeq 2000 as the sequencer. One entry per CDR3 protein sequence results from the TCRdb reprocessing of the reads, with DNA left out. This sample's records show 140,000 to 150,000 distinct CDR3 sequences. The ten largest clonotypes hold around 12% of the sample. The sequencing sample was made of blood T cells: a sorted CD56 or NKG2C T cell subset, CD4+ or CD8+ T cells, or bulk PBMC T cells (not recorded which). The source of these receptors is a man younger than 35 in good health. Donor details come from another sample of the same person, matched by shared clones.

The rearrangement uses TRBV7-9 and TRBJ1-2; the D call from TCRdb, TRBD1, cannot be confirmed without DNA. This CDR3 spans 13 amino acids. Germline values: CDR1 SEHNR, CDR2 FQNEAQ (reference sequence). CDR3 residues: CASSYDRGGGYTF.

V gene TRBV6-1 combines with J gene TRBJ2-5. The CDR3 is 14 amino acids. Per germline, CDR1 MNHNS and CDR2 SASEGT. The CDR3 sequence is CASSQSLNQETQYF.

CDR3 sequence reads: CASSWDRGYEQYF. The rearrangement joins TRBV5-1 to TRBJ2-7; TCRdb calls TRBD1, which cannot be checked without DNA. The CDR3 contains 13 residues. CDR1 and CDR2 from the germline V gene are SGHRS and YFSETQ.

V usage is TRBV28 and J usage is TRBJ1-5. Germline V gives CDR1 MDHEN, CDR2 SYDVKM. CDR3 size: 15 residues. CDR3: CASGTADYSNQPQHF.

This CDR3 reads CASSTGTSGLTDTQYF. The chain links TRBV7-9 to TRBJ2-3; the D call of TRBD2 rests on TCRdb alone, since no DNA is present to check it. Germline V gene data show CDR1 as SEHNR and CDR2 as FQNEAQ (reference sequence). CDR3 length equals 16 residues.